The 24 T cell receptor beta chains below all came from one sample that was sequenced in a study of blood T cell repertoires in COVID-19. Produced via immunoSEQ multiplex PCR; TCRdb's table is partial and in-frame only. The sample carries about 230,000 clones, 70% to 85% recorded once. Sequencing was carried out using peripheral blood. The source is a woman aged 40-49 years who had recovered from COVID-19.

This clone was seen a single time. The chain recombines TRBV6-6 with TRBJ1-6; TRBD1 matches at 8 bases. Trimming removed 2 bases from V and 8 bases from J; junction bases left unmatched: 2. The CDR3 covers 14 residues. Per the germline V gene, CDR1 is MNHNY and CDR2 is SVGAGI (reference sequence). The CDR3, as DNA: TGTGCCAGCAGTTACCGGGACAGGCATTCACCCCTCCACTTT. Protein sequence: CASSYRDRHSPLHF.

The chain joins TRBV4-2 to TRBJ1-6; D is possibly TRBD1 (5 bases). V was cut by 4 bases and J by 13 bases, with 8 bases left in between. Germline CDR1 reads LGHNA; CDR2 reads YNFKEQ. The CDR3 is 11 residues long. In DNA, the CDR3 is TGTGCCAGCAGCCCTGGGGGGCCCCTCCACTTT. This codes for CASSPGGPLHF.

The rearrangement joins TRBV29-1 to TRBJ2-7; weak D call: TRBD1 (5 bases). Trimming cost V 4 bases and J 0 bases, with 13 bases left between them. Germline lookup yields CDR1 SQVTM and CDR2 ANQGSEA. The CDR3 contains 14 residues. CDR3 bases: TGCAGCGTTGTTGGGGTGGACAACTCCTACGAGCAGTACTTC. Residues: CSVVGVDNSYEQYF.

V is TRBV9 and J is TRBJ2-2; 9 bases fit TRBD2. The CDR3 has 15 residues. CDR1 and CDR2 from the germline V gene are SGDLS and YYNGEE. Trimming took 3 bases from V and 3 from J; bases not matched to a gene: 3. CDR3 nucleotides: TGTGCCAGCAGCGGCGGGGGGGTGGACACCGGGGAGCTGTTTTTT. This sequence encodes CASSGGGVDTGELFF.

The chain couples TRBV19 to TRBJ1-6, with 8 bases identical to TRBD1. The CDR3 runs to 14 residues. The J segment lost 10 bases and the V segment lost 6 bases, leaving 8 bases of the junction unmatched. From germline, CDR1 is LNHDA and CDR2 SQIVND (reference sequence). This CDR3 is CASRSQQGGSPLHF. CDR3 nucleotide sequence: TGTGCCAGTAGGAGTCAACAGGGGGGGTCACCCCTCCACTTT.

This chain uses TRBV3-1 (or the pseudogene TRBV3-2) with TRBJ1-1; 7 bases align to TRBD1. Germline lookup yields CDR1 LGHDT and CDR2 YNNKEL (reference sequence). Trimming at V came to 4 bases and at J to 1 base, leaving 6 bases not matched to a gene. The CDR3 sequence is 15 residues long. The CDR3 here is CASSPGQAPNTEAFF. The DNA for the CDR3 is TGTGCCAGCAGCCCTGGACAGGCCCCGAACACTGAAGCTTTCTTT.

This chain joins TRBV11-3 and TRBJ2-2; 8 nucleotides align to TRBD1. The CDR3 consists of 16 residues. Looked up from germline, CDR1 is SGHNT and CDR2 is YENEEA. V dropped 2 bases and J dropped 3; count of bases not matched to a gene: 5. The CDR3 region is CASSLWYRGDTGELFF. DNA for the CDR3: TGTGCCAGCAGCTTATGGTACAGGGGGGACACCGGGGAGCTGTTTTTT.

The V gene is TRBV29-1, the J gene TRBJ1-1, with 9 bases matching TRBD1. This CDR3 spans 14 amino acids. Germline CDR1 and CDR2: SQVTM and ANQGSEA. The V gene end was trimmed by 3 bases and the J gene end by 6 bases; junction bases not matched to a gene: 8. The CDR3 nucleotides read TGCAGCGTTGATAAAGGACAGGGGATGGCTGAAGCTTTCTTT. Amino acids: CSVDKGQGMAEAFF.

J is TRBJ1-1 and V is TRBV11-2; D is unclear. Germline CDR1 and CDR2: SGHAT and FQNNGV. This CDR3 is 13 amino acids long. V lost 1 base and J lost 4, with 7 bases in between. The CDR3 coding sequence is TGTGCCAGCAGCTTAGTTGAGGGCACTGAAGCTTTCTTT. It yields the protein CASSLVEGTEAFF.

The J gene is TRBJ2-6, the V gene TRBV7-8; D may be TRBD1 or TRBD2 (7 bases each). CDR1 is SGHVS, CDR2 FQNEAQ, per germline. The CDR3 consists of 17 residues. V was cut by 5 bases and J by 0 bases, with 14 bases left in between. The CDR3 is CASSRGGGGSGANVLTF. The DNA of the CDR3 is TGTGCCAGCAGCCGAGGGGGCGGGGGCTCTGGGGCCAACGTCCTGACTTTC.

The table lists this clone with a count of one. The chain joins TRBV3-1 (or the pseudogene TRBV3-2) to TRBJ2-5; 9 bases are shared with TRBD2. The CDR3 runs to 17 residues. Germline assignment: CDR1 LGHDT and CDR2 YNNKEL (reference sequence). Unmatched junction bases numbered 10, after V lost 2 bases and J lost 3 bases. The CDR3 coding sequence is TGTGCCAGCAGCCAAATTAGCGGGGGCGCCGTCAAAGAGACCCAGTACTTC. Its translation is CASSQISGGAVKETQYF.

The chain is built from TRBV3-1 (or the pseudogene TRBV3-2) and TRBJ2-4, with 10 bases lining up with TRBD2. The CDR3 is made up of 16 amino acids. From germline, CDR1 is LGHDT and CDR2 YNNKEL (reference sequence). The J segment lost 2 bases and the V segment lost 5 bases, leaving 6 bases of the junction unmatched. CDR3 coding DNA: TGTGCCAGCAGCTCTCCTAGCGGGGGACCCAAAAACATTCAGTACTTC. Translating it yields CASSSPSGGPKNIQYF.

The chain has TRBV27 and TRBJ1-1; D unclear. This CDR3 is 13 amino acids long. The germline V gene encodes CDR1 MNHEY and CDR2 SMNVEV (reference sequence). Trimming cost V 8 bases and J 1 base, with 11 bases left between them. Written as DNA, the CDR3 is TGTGCCAGCTCTGGACTGACGAACACTGAAGCTTTCTTT. Translation: CASSGLTNTEAFF.

This chain links TRBV5-6 with TRBJ2-2; 8 bases line up with TRBD2. From germline, CDR1 is SGHDT and CDR2 YYEEEE. The length of the CDR3 is 15 residues. V shed 1 base, J shed 7 bases, and the junction held 6 bases outside the gene matches. CDR3 DNA sequence: TGTGCCAGCAGCTTGCTCGGGGGGGCCGGCGGGGAGCTGTTTTTT. Translated: CASSLLGGAGGELFF. Complete variable domain (other parts from reference TRBV5-6 and TRBJ2-2): DAGVTQSPTHLIKTRGQQVTLRCSPKSGHDTVSWYQQALGQGPQFIFQYYEEEERQRGNFPDRFSGHQFPNYSSELNVNALLLGDSALYLCASSLLGGAGGELFFGEGSRLTVL.

This sequence joins TRBV7-9 and TRBJ1-1, with D possibly TRBD1 on 6 matching bases. Trimming left V 1 base short and J 11 bases short, with 14 bases between. The germline V gene encodes CDR1 SEHNR and CDR2 FQNEAQ (reference sequence). This CDR3 is 13 amino acids long. CDR3 bases: TGTGCCAGCAGCTTAGAGTCGACAGGCGGGGCTTTCTTT. It yields the protein CASSLESTGGAFF.

V gene TRBV7-2 combines with J gene TRBJ2-1, with TRBD1 matching over 10 bases. Per germline, CDR1 SGHTA and CDR2 FQGNSA. The CDR3 extends over 14 amino acids. J gave up 8 bases and V 5 bases, and 6 bases lay outside the gene matches. The CDR3 bases are TGTGCCAGCAGCGCGGACAGGGGGGTTGATGAGCAGTTCTTC. This translates into CASSADRGVDEQFF. Full variable domain (outside the CDR3, taken from reference TRBV7-2 and TRBJ2-1): GAGVSQSPSNKVTEKGKDVELRCDPISGHTALYWYRQSLGQGLEFLIYFQGNSAPDKSGLPSDRFSAERTGGSVSTLTIQRTQQEDSAVYLCASSADRGVDEQFFGPGTRLTVL.

The chain links TRBV29-1 to TRBJ1-1, with D maybe TRBD1 (6 bases). CDR3 length: 13 residues. Germline V gene sequence: CDR1 SQVTM, CDR2 ANQGSEA. Deletions cut 2 bases from V and 3 bases from J, with 10 bases between. The CDR3: CSVESRGDTEAFF. In DNA form, the CDR3 reads TGCAGCGTTGAAAGCAGGGGTGACACTGAAGCTTTCTTT.

CDR3 sequence (DNA): TGTGCCAGCAGGACTACGAACACTGAAGCTTTCTTT. Translation gives CASRTTNTEAFF. The V call is TRBV6-6, the J call TRBJ1-1; D unclear. Per germline, CDR1 MNHNY and CDR2 SVGAGI (reference sequence). CDR3 length: 12 residues. V was trimmed by 6 bases and J by 1 base, leaving 6 bases between them.

This chain joins TRBV14 and TRBJ1-3; no clear D. CDR1 and CDR2 from the germline V gene are SGHDN and FVKESK. The length of the CDR3 is 14 residues. The germline V and J ends were trimmed by 5 bases and 2 bases, with 10 bases remaining between them. The CDR3 bases are TGTGCCAGCAGCGTCCCGGGAACTGGAAACACCATATATTTT. Residues: CASSVPGTGNTIYF.

The genes are TRBV11-2 and TRBJ2-3; D not resolved. The V end was cut by 3 bases, the J end by 2 bases, with 9 bases between. The CDR3 contains 14 residues. Germline CDR1 and CDR2: SGHAT and FQNNGV. The CDR3 nucleotides are TGTGCCAGCAGCTTGTCCAGATACACAGATACGCAGTATTTT. It specifies CASSLSRYTDTQYF.

The CDR3 coding sequence is TGTGCCAGCAAACTAGGGGGGGGTAGCTATGGCTACACCTTC. Amino acids: CASKLGGGSYGYTF. The J gene is TRBJ1-2, the V gene TRBV7-2; D may be TRBD1 (6 bases). With 7 bases removed from V and 4 bases from J, the gap between germline ends came to 16 bases. Per germline, CDR1 SGHTA and CDR2 FQGNSA. This CDR3 spans 14 amino acids.

This chain joins TRBV7-2 and TRBJ2-7; 7 bases are shared with TRBD2. V gave up 4 bases and J gave up 3 bases; unmatched junction bases: 6. The CDR3 has 14 residues. Germline CDR1 reads SGHTA; CDR2 reads FQGNSA. CDR3 DNA sequence: TGTGCCAGCAGCTCTAGCGGCAGCAGCTACGAGCAGTACTTC. Encoded protein: CASSSSGSSYEQYF.

The table lists this clone with a count of one. The chain uses TRBV11-2 and TRBJ1-5; perhaps TRBD1 as D (5 bases). CDR1 SGHAT and CDR2 FQNNGV come from the germline V gene. The V end was cut by 0 bases, the J end by 0 bases, with 12 bases between. The length of the CDR3 is 17 residues. The CDR3 sequence is CASSLDPDTYSNQPQHF. CDR3 DNA: TGTGCCAGCAGCTTAGATCCGGACACCTATAGCAATCAGCCCCAGCATTTT.

Details on this clone: Other DNA sequences in the sample encode the same CDR3. The chain has TRBV6-5 and TRBJ2-7; possible D gene TRBD1, 6 bases. With 0 bases removed from V and 2 bases from J, the gap between germline ends came to 8 bases. This CDR3 is 14 amino acids long. The germline V gene has CDR1 MNHEY and CDR2 SVGAGI. This CDR3 is CASSYSTGTYEQYF. DNA for the CDR3: TGTGCCAGCAGTTACTCGACAGGCACCTACGAGCAGTACTTC.